This T cell receptor (beta chain) was profiled in a study of cytomegalovirus exposure and HLA in healthy donors. This clone was picked up one time. Its antigen is currently unknown. TCRdb's copy holds only in-frame clones and misses some; the assay was immunoSEQ multiplex PCR. The sample yields 90,000 to 110,000 clones, 70% to 90% seen once. The donors were part of the validation cohort of roughly 110 subjects. That cohort was separate from the first cohort, which comprised under 700 subjects. Whole-study findings and limits: First-cohort TCR clusters were later found to tend to co-occur in the roughly 130 validation repertoires. Listed as cytomegalovirus-associated were 150 to 200 TCR beta chains.

Germline CDR1 MGHRA, CDR2 YSYEKL. This CDR3 region has 15 residues. V was pared by 0 bases and J by 5 bases, with 6 bases of the junction left unmatched. The sequencing sample was made of PBMCs. This chain joins TRBV4-1 and TRBJ2-5, with TRBD2 matching over 7 bases. This TCR came from a woman between 18 and 30 years old in good health and CMV-seropositive. The CDR3 sequence: CASSQDLGRVETQYF. The CDR3 DNA is TGCGCCAGCAGCCAAGATTTAGGGAGGGTGGAGACCCAGTACTTC.